These 22 T cell receptor beta chains came from one sample sequenced in a study of CD8 T cells in ankylosing spondylitis. Findings of the study overall: Seemingly distinctive of ankylosing spondylitis blood was a TCR beta motif formed by eight highly homologous variants.

No antigen has been assigned to these receptors. TCRdb called the 5' RACE reads again in MiXCR, with one record for every CDR3 protein. The profile shows some 840,000 distinct CDR3 sequences, 10% to 15% of them singletons. Sequenced material: blood, either unsorted or a sorted T cell fraction (not recorded which). The receptors here all came from a male donor with ankylosing spondylitis.

This clonotype was seen repeatedly, ten times or more. The chain uses TRBV6-1 and TRBJ2-1, with 14 positions matching TRBD2. Germline V lookup: CDR1 MNHNS, CDR2 SASEGT. V trimming: 4 bases; J trimming: 0 bases; junction bases outside the gene matches: 11. The CDR3 has 20 amino acids. The CDR3 here is CASSAAGTSGSRGSYNEQFF. The CDR3, as DNA: TGTGCCAGCAGTGCGGCCGGGACTAGCGGGAGTAGGGGCTCCTACAATGAGCAGTTCTTC.

This clonotype occurred a few times. The chain couples TRBV6-6 to TRBJ2-7, with D perhaps matching TRBD2 (6 bases). Germline V gene lookup returns CDR1 MNHNY and CDR2 SVGAGI (reference sequence). This CDR3 is 13 amino acids long. Trimming removed 7 bases at V and 3 bases at J, with 13 bases between. The CDR3 region has the DNA TGTGCCAGCATTCCCGGGGGTGGCTACGAGCAGTACTTC. This codes for CASIPGGGYEQYF.

This clonotype has just a few counts. The chain recombines TRBV24-1 with TRBJ1-2; 8 positions agree with TRBD1. J was trimmed by 2 bases and V by 2 bases; bases with no gene match: 3. The CDR3 spans 15 residues. CDR1 and CDR2 from the germline V gene are KGHDR and SFDVKD. CDR3 bases: TGTGCCACCAGTGATTCCGGGACAGGCAACTATGGCTACACCTTC. As protein: CATSDSGTGNYGYTF.

In this sample, this clonotype turned up many times. This chain links TRBV7-2 with TRBJ1-6; 8 bases line up with TRBD1. V trimming: 6 bases; J trimming: 9 bases; junction bases outside the gene matches: 7. Per germline, CDR1 SGHTA and CDR2 FQGNSA. CDR3 length: 14 amino acids. The DNA of the CDR3 is TGTGCCAGCAGTTCTCAGACAGGGGTTTCACCCCTCCACTTT. Translating it yields CASSSQTGVSPLHF.

This clonotype has a handful of counts. This chain links TRBV10-3 with TRBJ2-1, with D tentatively TRBD1 (5 bases). CDR1 and CDR2 (germline): ENHRY, SYGVKD. Deletions cut 4 bases from V and 9 bases from J, with 10 bases between. CDR3 size: 12 residues. CDR3 residues: CAISGQGGEQFF. CDR3 in DNA: TGTGCCATCAGTGGCCAGGGCGGTGAGCAGTTCTTC.

The CDR3 nucleotides are TGCGCCAGCAGCCAAGATTTCGGACGGGACTACGAGCAGTACTTC. Its protein product is CASSQDFGRDYEQYF. The rearrangement links TRBV4-3 to TRBJ2-7; TRBD2 is a possible D gene (5 bases). Per germline, CDR1 LGHNA and CDR2 YSLEER. Between the trimmed V and J ends, which lost 0 bases and 3 bases, there was a span of 12 bases. The CDR3 length is 15 residues.

This clonotype was seen at least ten times. The rearrangement uses TRBV29-1 and TRBJ2-3; weak D call: TRBD2 (6 bases). Germline V gene sequence: CDR1 SQVTM, CDR2 ANQGSEA. The V gene lost 6 bases and the J gene lost 3 bases, with 13 bases spanning the gap. The CDR3 sequence is 13 residues long. The CDR3 sequence: CSVLYGGTDTQYF. The CDR3 nucleotides read TGCAGCGTCCTATACGGGGGAACAGATACGCAGTATTTT.

This clonotype showed up just a few times. V gene TRBV6-5 combines with J gene TRBJ1-2; no clear D. The V end was cut by 2 bases, the J end by 7 bases, with 14 bases between. CDR1 MNHEY and CDR2 SVGAGI come from the germline V gene. This CDR3 has 14 residues. CDR3 residues: CASSYMSGEGGYTF. Written as DNA, the CDR3 is TGTGCCAGCAGTTACATGTCGGGAGAAGGTGGCTACACCTTC.

This clonotype occurred many times. This chain joins TRBV12-3 or TRBV12-4 and TRBJ1-2; the D is unclear. Between the trimmed V and J ends, which lost 8 bases and 1 base, there was a span of 17 bases. The CDR3 extends over 15 amino acids. CDR3 in amino acids: CASSIPAASNYGYTF. The DNA for the CDR3 is TGTGCCAGCTCCATTCCGGCAGCCAGTAACTATGGCTACACCTTC.

This clonotype was counted between two and nine times. The DNA of the CDR3 is TGCAGTGCTAGTTTGACTGGCGATGAGCAGTTCTTC. This sequence encodes CSASLTGDEQFF. The J gene is TRBJ2-1, the V gene TRBV20-1; no clear D gene. The CDR3 length is 12 residues. V was pared by 3 bases and J by 8 bases, with 11 bases between. Germline loops: CDR1 DFQATT, CDR2 SNEGSKA (reference sequence).

This clonotype was seen more than once but under ten times. The genes are TRBV20-1 and TRBJ2-1, with 8 bases that match TRBD2. The CDR3 contains 15 residues. Germline loops: CDR1 DFQATT, CDR2 SNEGSKA (reference sequence). V shed 8 bases, J shed 2 bases, and the junction held 11 bases outside the gene matches. The CDR3 DNA reads as TGCAGTCCTTCCCGGGAAGCGGGAGCCTACAATGAGCAGTTCTTC. Amino acid sequence: CSPSREAGAYNEQFF.

Only a few counts were recorded for this clonotype. The genes are TRBV9 and TRBJ2-2, with D maybe TRBD1 (6 bases). Trimming shortened V by 4 bases and J by 6 bases, and 16 bases separated the two germline ends. The CDR3 runs to 15 residues. Germline CDR1 SGDLS, CDR2 YYNGEE. In DNA, the CDR3 is TGTGCCAGCAGCCCAGGACAGCGATGGGCCGGGGAGCTGTTTTTT. Translation gives CASSPGQRWAGELFF.

This clonotype came up many times. V is TRBV20-1 and J is TRBJ2-7; D is unclear. Germline V lookup: CDR1 DFQATT, CDR2 SNEGSKA (reference sequence). V lost 3 bases to trimming and J lost 4 bases, with 10 bases between them. The CDR3 has 12 residues. The CDR3, as DNA: TGCAGTGCTAGTGGCCCGACGTACGAGCAGTACTTC. This encodes CSASGPTYEQYF.

This clonotype appeared many times. V and J are TRBV12-3 or TRBV12-4 and TRBJ2-7; 9 nucleotides agree with TRBD2. The CDR3 loop spans 17 amino acids. V shed 6 bases, J shed 2 bases, and the junction held 14 bases outside the gene matches. This CDR3 reads CASSPGYGLARTYEQYF. CDR3 bases: TGTGCCAGCAGCCCTGGGTACGGACTAGCGCGAACCTACGAGCAGTACTTC.

The chain employs TRBV6-1 and TRBJ1-6, with a possible D match to TRBD1 (5 bases). The ends were cut back, 5 bases at V and 9 bases at J, with 17 bases in the middle. Per the germline V gene, CDR1 is MNHNS and CDR2 is SASEGT. The CDR3 totals 15 residues. CDR3 amino acids: CASSTLGPKFSPLHF. The CDR3 coding sequence is TGTGCCAGCAGTACCCTGGGACCGAAATTTTCACCCCTCCACTTT.

This chain joins TRBV4-2 and TRBJ1-6, with TRBD1 matching 9 bases. The V segment lost 3 bases and the J segment 7 bases; nucleotides outside the gene matches: 7. The CDR3 has 16 residues. The germline V gene has CDR1 LGHNA and CDR2 YNFKEQ. The CDR3 spells CASSHARGTGNSPLHF. The CDR3 DNA sequence: TGTGCCAGCAGCCACGCTAGGGGGACAGGGAATTCACCCCTCCACTTT.

The V call is TRBV6-5, the J call TRBJ1-5; no clear D. The V and J ends lost 0 bases and 7 bases respectively, with 13 bases between them. The CDR3 totals 15 residues. Germline-derived CDR1 and CDR2 are MNHEY and SVGAGI. The CDR3 DNA follows: TGTGCCAGCAGTTACTCGAATCGGGCCGGACAGCCCCAGCATTTT. It is translated as CASSYSNRAGQPQHF.

This clonotype occurred many times. This chain connects TRBV24-1 to TRBJ2-3; D is uncertain. The CDR3 extends over 14 amino acids. Germline CDR1 reads KGHDR; CDR2 reads SFDVKD. The V end lost 3 bases, the J end lost 1 base, and 7 bases lay between the germline ends. CDR3 residues: CATSDPTGTDTQYF. CDR3 sequence (DNA): TGTGCCACCAGTGATCCCACTGGCACAGATACGCAGTATTTT.

This clonotype was observed a handful of times. The DNA for the CDR3 is TGTGCCAGCGGTCCGTATAGCTCCTACAATGAGCAGTTCTTC. It is translated as CASGPYSSYNEQFF. The chain employs TRBV6-1 and TRBJ2-1; D gene uncertain. This CDR3 has 14 residues. V gave up 8 bases and J gave up 0 bases, with 11 bases separating them. Germline V gene lookup returns CDR1 MNHNS and CDR2 SASEGT.

This clonotype was seen more than once but under ten times. The V and J genes are TRBV6-5 and TRBJ2-7; the D gene is possibly TRBD2 (5 bases). The CDR3 is 15 residues long. The V and J ends lost 0 bases and 7 bases respectively, with 16 bases between them. Looked up from germline, CDR1 is MNHEY and CDR2 is SVGAGI. The DNA for the CDR3 is TGTGCCAGCAGTTACTCTTCTCGCGGTGCGGGTGAGCAGTACTTC. Translated, it gives CASSYSSRGAGEQYF.

This clonotype was counted between two and nine times. The rearrangement uses TRBV6-1 and TRBJ1-4, with D unclear. Trimming left V 6 bases short and J 0 bases short, with 14 bases between. This CDR3 is 16 amino acids long. Germline V CDR1 and CDR2: MNHNS, SASEGT. The CDR3 sequence is CASSRRSAATNEKLFF. In nucleotides, the CDR3 is TGTGCCAGCAGCAGACGGTCTGCCGCAACTAATGAAAAACTGTTTTTT.

This chain joins TRBV12-3 or TRBV12-4 and TRBJ2-1; 8 bases match TRBD2. The CDR3 totals 14 residues. V dropped 8 bases and J dropped 8; count of bases not matched to a gene: 11. This CDR3 reads CASDAGGQGDEQFF. The CDR3 nucleotides are TGTGCCAGCGACGCGGGGGGCCAAGGGGATGAGCAGTTCTTC.